This T cell receptor beta chain emerged from a study of preoperative IRX-2 immunotherapy in early breast cancer. Using immunoSEQ multiplex PCR, the repertoire was profiled, and TCRdb retains in-frame clones only, with some absent. The table includes about 520 clones, about three quarters detected once. Treatment here: preoperative locoregional IRX-2 cytokine immunotherapy. Samples came from a phase Ib trial of preoperative locoregional IRX-2 cytokine immunotherapy. Germline CDR1 ENHRY, CDR2 SYGVKD. J lost 8 bases, V lost 2 bases, and 8 bases had no gene match. This CDR3 has 14 residues. The sequence came from a human donor with breast cancer. Sequences were derived from tumor tissue, sampled after IRX-2 immunotherapy. The chain recombines TRBV10-3 with TRBJ1-2; TRBD1 matches at 7 bases. CDR3 DNA sequence: TGTGCCATCAGTGAGACAGGGGTCGGAAGGGGCTACACCTTC. Encoded protein: CAISETGVGRGYTF.